This passage covers 17 T cell receptor beta chains from one sample sequenced in a study of identical twins (TCRdb year 2016). The receptor library was made with 5' RACE. Sequencing used an Illumina HiSeq 2000. TCRdb's own reprocessing of the public reads used fastp at Q25 and MiXCR and kept productive beta chains. Entries that share a CDR3 protein sequence are merged under the most common genes and DNA. In all, the sample holds 510,000 or so distinct CDR3 sequences, and around 15% of those were seen once. The top ten hold about 0.4% of the sample. The data were also submitted as part of a second study, on yellow fever vaccine responses in identical twins.

Sequencing was carried out using CD4+ T cells sorted from blood. The receptors here all came from a woman aged 18 to 35 in good health.

This clonotype was seen more than once but under ten times. The chain carries TRBV3-1 and TRBJ2-5; no reliable D call. Trimming cost V 0 bases and J 4 bases, with 9 bases left between them. This CDR3 region has 14 residues. Germline CDR1 reads LGHDT; CDR2 reads YNNKEL (reference sequence). CDR3 sequence (DNA): TGTGCCAGCAGCCAAGACCAACCGGGAGAGACCCAGTACTTC. Encoded protein: CASSQDQPGETQYF.

The gene calls are TRBV20-1 and TRBJ1-5, with a tentative D call TRBD1 (5 bases). Per the germline V gene, CDR1 is DFQATT and CDR2 is SNEGSKA (reference sequence). The CDR3 is made up of 14 amino acids. V shed 0 bases and J shed 3 bases, with 9 bases lying between them. CDR3 nucleotides: TGCAGTGCTAGAGATCAGGGTAACAATCAGCCCCAGCATTTT. Translating gives CSARDQGNNQPQHF.

This clonotype was counted a few times. This chain joins TRBV6-4 and TRBJ2-1; 8 nucleotides line up with TRBD2. The CDR3 has 15 residues. V was pared by 6 bases and J by 4 bases, with 8 bases of the junction left unmatched. CDR1 and CDR2 (germline): MRHNA, SNTAGT. The CDR3: CASSQSASGYNEQFF. CDR3 DNA sequence: TGTGCCAGCAGCCAGTCGGCTAGCGGGTACAATGAGCAGTTCTTC.

The chain is built from TRBV7-3 and TRBJ2-1, with 12 nucleotides matching TRBD1. The V gene end was trimmed by 5 bases and the J gene end by 11 bases; junction bases not matched to a gene: 16. This CDR3 spans 17 amino acids. Germline V gene lookup returns CDR1 SGHTA and CDR2 FQGTGA. The CDR3 protein is CASSRAGPGQGAPKQFF. The CDR3 DNA reads TGTGCCAGCAGCCGAGCGGGCCCGGGACAGGGGGCCCCCAAGCAGTTCTTC. The full variable domain, its missing parts supplied by reference TRBV7-3 and TRBJ2-1, is GAGVSQTPSNKVTEKGKYVELRCDPISGHTALYWYRQSLGQGPEFLIYFQGTGAADDSGLPNDRFFAVRPEGSVSTLKIQRTERGDSAVYLCASSRAGPGQGAPKQFFGPGTRLTVL.

This clonotype was seen more than once but under ten times. CDR3 nucleotides: TGCGCCAGCATCGCGGGAGCTACAAGTACAAATGAGCAGTTCTTC. This translates into CASIAGATSTNEQFF. V gene TRBV5-1 combines with J gene TRBJ2-1; 7 bases align to TRBD2. The junction had 13 bases not matched to a gene; V was cut back by 6 bases and J by 7 bases. The CDR3 has 15 residues. The germline V gene has CDR1 SGHRS and CDR2 YFSETQ.

This clonotype occurred many times. The rearrangement joins TRBV20-1 to TRBJ2-1, with 7 nucleotides matching TRBD2. CDR1 DFQATT and CDR2 SNEGSKA come from the germline V gene (reference sequence). V lost 1 base and J lost 0; bases outside the gene matches: 0. The CDR3 sequence is 14 residues long. The DNA for the CDR3 is TGCAGTGCTAGAGGGGGGGGCTCCTACAATGAGCAGTTCTTC. Protein product: CSARGGGSYNEQFF.

This chain connects TRBV7-8 to TRBJ2-7; unclear D gene. The CDR3 is 18 amino acids. The V and J ends lost 1 base and 1 base respectively, with 20 bases between them. Germline CDR1 and CDR2: SGHVS and FQNEAQ. CDR3 sequence (DNA): TGTGCCAGCAGCTTAGACCCTAGTCGAGCCTTGGCGTCCTACGAGCAGTACTTC. This gives the protein CASSLDPSRALASYEQYF. Filled out from reference TRBV7-8 and TRBJ2-7, the complete variable domain reads GAGVSQSPRYKVAKRGQDVALRCDPISGHVSLFWYQQALGQGPEFLTYFQNEAQLDKSGLPSDRFFAERPEGSVSTLKIQRTQQEDSAVYLCASSLDPSRALASYEQYFGPGTRLTVT.

This clonotype was seen a handful of times. V and J are TRBV4-1 and TRBJ1-2, with D unclear. CDR3 length: 15 residues. Germline-derived CDR1 and CDR2 are MGHRA and YSYEKL. The V gene lost 4 bases and the J gene lost 3 bases, with 15 bases spanning the gap. The CDR3 bases are TGCGCCAGCAGCCCAATTCTCGTGCCCGACTATGGCTACACCTTC. It translates to CASSPILVPDYGYTF.

This clonotype has just a few counts. J is TRBJ1-2 and V is TRBV6-1; 8 bases fit TRBD1. This CDR3 is 14 amino acids long. Germline values: CDR1 MNHNS, CDR2 SASEGT. V dropped 6 bases and J dropped 4; count of bases not matched to a gene: 7. The CDR3 bases are TGTGCCAGCAGGCAGGGCGACAGGGGCTATGGCTACACCTTC. Translation: CASRQGDRGYGYTF.

The rearrangement links TRBV6-2 or TRBV6-3 to TRBJ2-3, with D maybe TRBD1 (6 bases). The ends were cut back, 4 bases at V and 2 bases at J, with 10 bases in the middle. This CDR3 is built from 14 residues. Per the germline V gene, CDR1 is MNHEY and CDR2 is SVGEGT. The CDR3 DNA reads TGTGCCAGCAGTTGGGGACAAACCACAGATACGCAGTATTTT. It codes for CASSWGQTTDTQYF.

This chain connects TRBV3-1 to TRBJ2-5; 10 bases fit TRBD2. The germline CDR1 and CDR2 sequences are LGHDT and YNNKEL (reference sequence). The V gene end was trimmed by 11 bases and the J gene end by 5 bases; junction bases not matched to a gene: 23. This CDR3 has 18 amino acids. The CDR3 DNA sequence: TGTGCCCTCTGGGGACAGGTCGCTAGCGGGAGAACACGGGAGACCCAGTACTTC. This translates into CALWGQVASGRTRETQYF.

The gene calls are TRBV9 and TRBJ2-3; D gene uncertain. Germline V gene lookup returns CDR1 SGDLS and CDR2 YYNGEE. V was trimmed by 3 bases and J by 1 base, leaving 12 bases between them. CDR3 size: 15 residues. The CDR3 DNA is TGTGCCAGCAGCGCCTCCCCCAAGGGCACAGATACGCAGTATTTT. Its protein product is CASSASPKGTDTQYF.

The V gene is TRBV28, the J gene TRBJ2-7, with a possible D match to TRBD1 (5 bases). The CDR3 is 13 residues long. Germline lookup yields CDR1 MDHEN and CDR2 SYDVKM. V was pared by 6 bases and J by 2 bases, with 11 bases between. The DNA for the CDR3 is TGTGCCAGCAGGCTACAGGAGACCTACGAGCAGTACTTC. Amino acid sequence: CASRLQETYEQYF.

The chain recombines TRBV6-1 with TRBJ2-1; 9 nucleotides agree with TRBD2. Germline V CDR1 and CDR2: MNHNS, SASEGT. This CDR3 is 17 amino acids long. V was pared by 8 bases and J by 0 bases, with 11 bases of the junction left unmatched. The CDR3, as DNA: TGTGCCAGCTGCTTCCTTAGCGGGGGCCTCTCCTACAATGAGCAGTTCTTC. Protein product: CASCFLSGGLSYNEQFF.

This clonotype was recorded a few times. This sequence joins TRBV7-9 and TRBJ2-2; D not resolved. The CDR3 is 15 amino acids. V shed 3 bases and J shed 0 bases, with 8 bases lying between them. Germline-derived CDR1 and CDR2 are SEHNR and FQNEAQ (reference sequence). This CDR3 is CASSFGPANTGELFF. The CDR3 nucleotides are TGTGCCAGCAGCTTTGGACCCGCGAACACCGGGGAGCTGTTTTTT.

This chain joins TRBV24-1 and TRBJ2-7, with D possibly matching TRBD2 (6 bases). Deletions cut 5 bases from V and 3 bases from J, with 16 bases between. This CDR3 contains 15 residues. Per the germline V gene, CDR1 is KGHDR and CDR2 is SFDVKD. CDR3 nucleotides: TGTGCCACCAGTGCGGGCGGGACTCAACACTACGAGCAGTACTTC. It translates to CATSAGGTQHYEQYF.

This clonotype was observed a handful of times. The chain carries TRBV27 and TRBJ1-2; tentatively, D is TRBD1 (6 bases). Trimming shortened V by 6 bases and J by 0 bases, and 14 bases separated the two germline ends. Germline assignment: CDR1 MNHEY and CDR2 SMNVEV (reference sequence). The CDR3 sequence is 15 residues long. CDR3: CASRPGGSTNYGYTF. CDR3 in DNA: TGTGCCAGCAGACCGGGGGGCTCCACTAACTATGGCTACACCTTC.